Listed below are T cell receptor beta chains from one sample, sequenced in a study of blood T cell repertoires in COVID-19. The repertoire was sequenced with immunoSEQ multiplex PCR; TCRdb's copy has only in-frame clones and lacks some. The sample has some 130,000 clones; approximately 90% are singletons. The sequenced material came from peripheral blood. These TCRs come from a man in his fifties or sixties with active or convalescent COVID-19. The CDR3 runs from the conserved cysteine through the conserved F or W. Rows may omit the clone size; those that give it use once, few, many or a size class.

CDR3 protein | clone size | J gene | V gene
CASSPGGGRYNEQFF | - | TRBJ2-1 | TRBV5-1
CASSVSESSYNEQFF | - | TRBJ2-1 | TRBV5-1
CASSSTQAYRPPYTF | few | TRBJ1-2 | TRBV18
CASSQTGGRETQYF | - | TRBJ2-5 | TRBV4-1
CASSGDSNEKLFF | - | TRBJ1-4 | TRBV10-2
CASRREGAGELFF | - | TRBJ2-2 | TRBV19
CASSGEGRSPLHF | - | TRBJ1-6 | TRBV9
CASSKTGVLNEKLFF | - | TRBJ1-4 | TRBV7-2
CASSETGTGDHEQYF | - | TRBJ2-7 | TRBV25-1
CASRDRGIHEQYF | - | TRBJ2-7 | TRBV6-5
CASTVKIQGAQGYTF | once | TRBJ1-2 | TRBV10-2
CASSPGLSTNEKLFF | - | TRBJ1-4 | TRBV3-1/TRBV3-2
CALIMRAGYNEQFF | - | TRBJ2-1 | TRBV30
CASSIAGDTEAFF | - | TRBJ1-1 | TRBV19
CASRLPRGGEKLFF | - | TRBJ1-4 | TRBV12-2
CASSPGTGGLSNQPQHF | - | TRBJ1-5 | TRBV6-6
CACHREGRNSPLHF | - | TRBJ1-6 | TRBV30
CASWGAGGSYNEQFF | - | TRBJ2-1 | TRBV2
CASSVRGWLAPNTGELFF | - | TRBJ2-2 | TRBV2
CASSAGTGDLETQYF | - | TRBJ2-5 | TRBV2
CASSSSGGTNEKLFF | - | TRBJ1-4 | TRBV7-9
CASSFQLRSSGTYNEQFF | - | TRBJ2-1 | TRBV27
CASSYSRQGTNEKLFF | - | TRBJ1-4 | TRBV21-1
CASSFTGTSRNTDTQYF | - | TRBJ2-3 | TRBV5-1
CASSVDRGYEQYF | - | TRBJ2-7 | TRBV5-6
CASSPSGRPNEQFF | - | TRBJ2-1 | TRBV18
CASSLNGNSGANVLTF | - | TRBJ2-6 | TRBV5-1